What follows are 8 T cell receptor beta chains derived from one specimen sequenced in a study of blood T cell repertoires in COVID-19. Assay used: immunoSEQ multiplex PCR; TCRdb lists only in-frame clones, some missing. The data contain 70,000 to 90,000 clones, 75% to 90% of them seen just once; the ten biggest clones take up around 6%. Input material: peripheral blood. These receptors all come from an elderly man with COVID-19, enrolled during active disease.

The rearrangement links TRBV13 to TRBJ1-1, with a tentative D call TRBD1 (6 bases). Germline V gives CDR1 PRHDT, CDR2 FYEKMQ (reference sequence). CDR3 length: 16 residues. V shed 2 bases and J shed 5 bases, with 18 bases lying between them. The CDR3 DNA sequence: TGTGCCAGCAGCTTAAGGACAGCATCCACGGGGACTGAAGCTTTCTTT. Translating it yields CASSLRTASTGTEAFF.

The J gene is TRBJ1-5, the V gene TRBV13; perhaps TRBD1 as D (6 bases). V was clipped by 4 bases and J by 11 bases, with 12 bases between them. CDR1 and CDR2 from the germline V gene are PRHDT and FYEKMQ (reference sequence). The CDR3 has 12 amino acids. The CDR3 here is CASSSFQGSQHF. Here the CDR3 DNA reads TGTGCCAGCAGCTCCTTCCAGGGGTCCCAGCATTTT. The whole variable domain, remainder taken from reference TRBV13 and TRBJ1-5, is AAGVIQSPRHLIKEKRETATLKCYPIPRHDTVYWYQQGPGQDPQFLISFYEKMQSDKGSIPDRFSAQQFSDYHSELNMSSLELGDSALYFCASSSFQGSQHFGDGTRLSIL.

As to this clone: An end of the junction differs from the germline gene, which may be a read error. The chain uses TRBV6-6 and TRBJ2-5, with 11 bases identical to TRBD1. CDR1 MNHNY and CDR2 SVGAGI come from the germline V gene (reference sequence). This CDR3 spans 12 amino acids. CDR3 in DNA: TGTGCCAGCACCGCACTGGACAGGGGGCCTCACTTC. Translating gives CASTALDRGPHF.

V gene TRBV4-3 combines with J gene TRBJ1-4, with 7 positions matching TRBD1. V trimming: 1 base; J trimming: 5 bases; junction bases outside the gene matches: 1. This CDR3 has 14 residues. Per germline, CDR1 LGHNA and CDR2 YSLEER. The CDR3 region is CASSQADRNEKLFF. In nucleotides, the CDR3 is TGCGCCAGCAGCCAAGCGGACAGGAATGAAAAACTGTTTTTT.

The V and J genes are TRBV11-3 and TRBJ2-5; TRBD2 might be the D (6 bases). This CDR3 is built from 13 residues. Deletions cut 5 bases from V and 2 bases from J, with 9 bases between. Germline CDR1 and CDR2: SGHNT and YENEEA. CDR3 bases: TGTGCCAGCAGCAGGGGACTTCAAGAGACCCAGTACTTC. It encodes CASSRGLQETQYF.

A remark on this clone: One end of the junction varies from germline; a read error may be responsible. V usage is TRBV12-3 or TRBV12-4 and J usage is TRBJ2-3, with D possibly TRBD2 on 7 matching bases. This CDR3 region has 12 residues. This CDR3 is CASSFRGGALNF. The CDR3 DNA reads TGTGCCAGCAGTTTTCGAGGGGGGGCCCTGAATTTT.

The chain is built from TRBV6-5 and TRBJ2-7, with TRBD1 as a possible D gene (5 bases). CDR1 and CDR2 (germline): MNHEY, SVGAGI. The CDR3 is 11 amino acids. With 7 bases removed from V and 5 bases from J, the gap between germline ends came to 9 bases. The CDR3 here is CASTRGDEQYF. The CDR3 coding sequence is TGTGCCAGCACTAGGGGCGACGAGCAGTACTTC.

The chain has TRBV10-2 and TRBJ2-7; 7 bases are shared with TRBD1. Germline loops: CDR1 WSHSY, CDR2 SAAADI. V gave up 2 bases and J gave up 5 bases; unmatched junction bases: 9. The CDR3 has 15 residues. The CDR3 DNA sequence: TGCGCCAGCAGTGAGGGTGCAGGGGGTTCCCACGAGCAGTACTTC. Amino acid sequence: CASSEGAGGSHEQYF.